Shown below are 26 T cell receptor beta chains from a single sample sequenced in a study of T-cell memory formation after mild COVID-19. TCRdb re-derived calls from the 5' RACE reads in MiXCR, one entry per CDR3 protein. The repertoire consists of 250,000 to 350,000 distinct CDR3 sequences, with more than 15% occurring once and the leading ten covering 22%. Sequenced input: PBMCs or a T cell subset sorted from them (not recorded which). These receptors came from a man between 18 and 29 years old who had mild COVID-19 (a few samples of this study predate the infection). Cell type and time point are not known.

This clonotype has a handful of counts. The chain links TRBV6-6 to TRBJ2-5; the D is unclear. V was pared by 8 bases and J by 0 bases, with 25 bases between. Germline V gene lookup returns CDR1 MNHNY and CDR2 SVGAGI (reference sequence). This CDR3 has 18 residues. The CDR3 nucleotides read TGTGCCAGCGGATCCCCGATGTGGTGGGTCCGGTACCAAGAGACCCAGTACTTC. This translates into CASGSPMWWVRYQETQYF.

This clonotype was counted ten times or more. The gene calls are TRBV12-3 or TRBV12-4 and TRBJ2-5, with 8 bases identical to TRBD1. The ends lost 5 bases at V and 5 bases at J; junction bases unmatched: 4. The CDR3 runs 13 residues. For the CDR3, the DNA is TGTGCCAGCAGTCCGGGACAGGTTGAGACCCAGTACTTC. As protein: CASSPGQVETQYF.

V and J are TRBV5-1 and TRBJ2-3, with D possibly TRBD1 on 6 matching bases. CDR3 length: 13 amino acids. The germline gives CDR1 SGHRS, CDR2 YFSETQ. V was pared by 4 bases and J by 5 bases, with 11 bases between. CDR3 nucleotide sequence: TGCGCCAGCAGCCCGGCAGGGGAAGATACGCAGTATTTT. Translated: CASSPAGEDTQYF.

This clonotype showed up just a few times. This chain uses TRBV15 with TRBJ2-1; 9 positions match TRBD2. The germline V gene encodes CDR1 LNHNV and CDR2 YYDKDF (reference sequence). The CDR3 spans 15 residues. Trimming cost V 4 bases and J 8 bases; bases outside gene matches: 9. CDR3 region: CATSKGGGGVDEQFF. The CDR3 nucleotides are TGTGCCACCAGCAAGGGAGGCGGGGGGGTAGATGAGCAGTTCTTC. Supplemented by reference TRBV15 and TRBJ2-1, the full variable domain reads DAMVIQNPRYQVTQFGKPVTLSCSQTLNHNVMYWYQQKSSQAPKLLFHYYDKDFNNEADTPDNFQSRRPNTSFCFLDIRSPGLGDTAMYLCATSKGGGGVDEQFFGPGTRLTVL.

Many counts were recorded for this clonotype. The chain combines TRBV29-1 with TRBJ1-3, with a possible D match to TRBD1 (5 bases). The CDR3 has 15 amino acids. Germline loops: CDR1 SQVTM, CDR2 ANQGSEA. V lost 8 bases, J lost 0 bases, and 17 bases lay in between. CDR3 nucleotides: TGCAGCCCGACTATGGGGGGAACCTCTGGAAACACCATATATTTT. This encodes CSPTMGGTSGNTIYF.

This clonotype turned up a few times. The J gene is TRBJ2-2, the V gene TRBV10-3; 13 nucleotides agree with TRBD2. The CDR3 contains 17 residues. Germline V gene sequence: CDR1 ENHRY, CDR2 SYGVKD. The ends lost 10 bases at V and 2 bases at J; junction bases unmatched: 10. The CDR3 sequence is CATMMTSGGINTGELFF. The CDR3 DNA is TGTGCCACCATGATGACTAGCGGGGGGATTAACACCGGGGAGCTGTTTTTT.

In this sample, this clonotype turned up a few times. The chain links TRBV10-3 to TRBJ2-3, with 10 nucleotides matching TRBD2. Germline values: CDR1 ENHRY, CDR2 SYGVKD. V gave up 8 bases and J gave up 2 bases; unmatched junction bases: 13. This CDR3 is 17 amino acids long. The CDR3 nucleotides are TGTGCCATCCAGTCCTCCCCTAGCGGGGGTATCACAGATACGCAGTATTTT. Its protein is CAIQSSPSGGITDTQYF.

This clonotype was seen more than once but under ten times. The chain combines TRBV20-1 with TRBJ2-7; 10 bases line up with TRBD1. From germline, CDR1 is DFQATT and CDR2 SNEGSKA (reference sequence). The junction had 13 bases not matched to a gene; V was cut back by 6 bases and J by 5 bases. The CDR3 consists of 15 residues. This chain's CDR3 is CSAKTGTGVIHEQYV. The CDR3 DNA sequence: TGCAGTGCAAAGACCGGGACAGGGGTTATCCACGAGCAGTACGTC.

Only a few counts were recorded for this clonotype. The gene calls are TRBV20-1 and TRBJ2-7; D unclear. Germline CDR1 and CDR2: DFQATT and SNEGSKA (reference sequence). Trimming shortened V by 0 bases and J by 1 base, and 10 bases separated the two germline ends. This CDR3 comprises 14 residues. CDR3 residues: CSARDKQKSYEQYF. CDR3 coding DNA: TGCAGTGCTAGAGATAAGCAGAAATCCTACGAGCAGTACTTC.

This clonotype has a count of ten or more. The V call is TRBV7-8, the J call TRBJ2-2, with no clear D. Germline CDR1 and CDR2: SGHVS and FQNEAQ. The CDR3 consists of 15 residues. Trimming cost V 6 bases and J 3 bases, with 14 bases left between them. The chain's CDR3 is CASSSTRGYTGELFF. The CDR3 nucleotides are TGTGCCAGCAGTTCCACCCGAGGATACACCGGGGAGCTGTTTTTT.

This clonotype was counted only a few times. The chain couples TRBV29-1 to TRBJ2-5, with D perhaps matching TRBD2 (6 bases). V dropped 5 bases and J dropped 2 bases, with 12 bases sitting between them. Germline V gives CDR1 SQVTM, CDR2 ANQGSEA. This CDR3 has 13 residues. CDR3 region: CSVQASDQETQYF. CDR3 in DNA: TGCAGCGTTCAGGCTAGCGATCAAGAGACCCAGTACTTC.

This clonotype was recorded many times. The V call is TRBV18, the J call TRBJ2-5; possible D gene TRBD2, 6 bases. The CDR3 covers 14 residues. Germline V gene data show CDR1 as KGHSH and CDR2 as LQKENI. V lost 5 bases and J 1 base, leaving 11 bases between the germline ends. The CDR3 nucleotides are TGTGCCAGCTCAAGCCGGGACTCCCAAGAGACCCAGTACTTC. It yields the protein CASSSRDSQETQYF.

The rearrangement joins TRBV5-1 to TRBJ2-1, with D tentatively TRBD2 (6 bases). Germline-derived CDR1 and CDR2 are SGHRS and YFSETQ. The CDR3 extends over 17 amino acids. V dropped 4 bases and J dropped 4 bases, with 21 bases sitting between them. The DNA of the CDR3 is TGCGCCAGCAGCCGCGGGGCGGGCAGTGGAGTTTACAATGAGCAGTTCTTC. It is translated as CASSRGAGSGVYNEQFF.

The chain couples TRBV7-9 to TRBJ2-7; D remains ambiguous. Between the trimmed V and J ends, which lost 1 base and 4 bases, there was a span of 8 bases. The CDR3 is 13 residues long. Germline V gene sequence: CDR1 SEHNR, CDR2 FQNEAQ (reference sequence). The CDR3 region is CASSLGAYYEQYV. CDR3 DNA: TGTGCCAGCAGCTTAGGGGCGTATTACGAGCAGTACGTC.

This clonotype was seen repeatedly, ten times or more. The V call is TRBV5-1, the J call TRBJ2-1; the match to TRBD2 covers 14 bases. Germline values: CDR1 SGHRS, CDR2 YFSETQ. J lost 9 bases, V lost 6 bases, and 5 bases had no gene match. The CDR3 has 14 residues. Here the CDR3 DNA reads TGCGCCAGCAACAATGGGACTAGCGGGGGTGAGCAGTTCTTC. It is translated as CASNNGTSGGEQFF.

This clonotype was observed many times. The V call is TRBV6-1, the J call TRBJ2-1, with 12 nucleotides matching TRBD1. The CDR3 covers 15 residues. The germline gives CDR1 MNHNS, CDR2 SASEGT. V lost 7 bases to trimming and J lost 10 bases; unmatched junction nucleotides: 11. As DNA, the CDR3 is TGTGCCAGCACTATCCGGGACAGGGGGCCAGAAGAGCAGTTCTTC. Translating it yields CASTIRDRGPEEQFF.

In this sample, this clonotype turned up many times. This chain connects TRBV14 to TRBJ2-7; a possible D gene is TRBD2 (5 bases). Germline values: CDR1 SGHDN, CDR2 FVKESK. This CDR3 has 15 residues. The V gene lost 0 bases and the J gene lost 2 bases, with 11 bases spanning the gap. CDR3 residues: CASSQEIRGAYEQYV. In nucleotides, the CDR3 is TGTGCCAGCAGCCAAGAGATTCGGGGTGCCTACGAGCAGTACGTC.

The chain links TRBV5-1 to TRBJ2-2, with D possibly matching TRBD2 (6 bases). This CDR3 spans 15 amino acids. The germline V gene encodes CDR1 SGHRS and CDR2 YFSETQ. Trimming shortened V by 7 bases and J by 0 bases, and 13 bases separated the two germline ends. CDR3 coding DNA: TGCGCCAGCGCGTTCGGGGGACCGAACACCGGGGAGCTGTTTTTT. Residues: CASAFGGPNTGELFF.

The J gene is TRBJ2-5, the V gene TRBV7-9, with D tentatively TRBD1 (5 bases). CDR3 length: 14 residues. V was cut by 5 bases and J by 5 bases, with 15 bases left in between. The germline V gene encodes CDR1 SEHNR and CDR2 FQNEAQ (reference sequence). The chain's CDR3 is CASSPLQGSETQYF. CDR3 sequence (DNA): TGTGCCAGCAGCCCGCTTCAGGGTAGCGAGACCCAGTACTTC.

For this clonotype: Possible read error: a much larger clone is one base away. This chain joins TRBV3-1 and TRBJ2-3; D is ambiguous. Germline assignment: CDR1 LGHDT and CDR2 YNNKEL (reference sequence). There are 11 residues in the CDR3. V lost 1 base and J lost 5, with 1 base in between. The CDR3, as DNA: TGTGCCAGCAGCCAAGTAGATACGCAGTATTTT. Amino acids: CASSQVDTQYF.

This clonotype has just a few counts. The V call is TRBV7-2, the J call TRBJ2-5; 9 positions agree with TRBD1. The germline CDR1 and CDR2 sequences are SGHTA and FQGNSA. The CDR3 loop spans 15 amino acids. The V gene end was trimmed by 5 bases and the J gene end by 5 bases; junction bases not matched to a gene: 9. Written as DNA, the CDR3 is TGTGCCAGCAGCCATACCGGGACAGGGTCGGAGACCCAGTACTTC. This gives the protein CASSHTGTGSETQYF.

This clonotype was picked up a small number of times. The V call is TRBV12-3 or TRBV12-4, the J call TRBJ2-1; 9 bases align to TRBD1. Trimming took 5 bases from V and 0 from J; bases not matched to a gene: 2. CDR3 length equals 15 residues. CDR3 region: CASSQGQGSYNEQFF. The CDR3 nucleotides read TGTGCCAGCAGTCAGGGACAGGGCTCCTACAATGAGCAGTTCTTC.

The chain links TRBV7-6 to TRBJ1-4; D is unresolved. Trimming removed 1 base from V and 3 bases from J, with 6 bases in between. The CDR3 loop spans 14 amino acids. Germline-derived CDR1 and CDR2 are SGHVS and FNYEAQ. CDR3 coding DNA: TGTGCCAGCAGCTTAGGAATGGCTAATGAAAAACTGTTTTTT. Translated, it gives CASSLGMANEKLFF.

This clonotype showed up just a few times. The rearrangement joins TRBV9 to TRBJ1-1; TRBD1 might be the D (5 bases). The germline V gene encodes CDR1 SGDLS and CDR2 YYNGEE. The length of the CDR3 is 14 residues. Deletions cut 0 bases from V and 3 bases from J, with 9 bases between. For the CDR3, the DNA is TGTGCCAGCAGCGTAGATGGGGGGGACACTGAAGCTTTCTTT. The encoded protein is CASSVDGGDTEAFF.

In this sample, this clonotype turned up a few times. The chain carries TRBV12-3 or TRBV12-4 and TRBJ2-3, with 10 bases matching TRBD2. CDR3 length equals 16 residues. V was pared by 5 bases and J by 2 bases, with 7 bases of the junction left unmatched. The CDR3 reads CASSVGTSVFTDTQYF. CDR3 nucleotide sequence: TGTGCCAGCAGTGTTGGGACTAGCGTTTTCACAGATACGCAGTATTTT.

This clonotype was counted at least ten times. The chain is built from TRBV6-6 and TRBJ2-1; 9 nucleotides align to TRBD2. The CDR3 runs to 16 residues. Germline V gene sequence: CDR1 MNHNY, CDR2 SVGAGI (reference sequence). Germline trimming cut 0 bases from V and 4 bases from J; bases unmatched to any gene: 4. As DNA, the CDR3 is TGTGCCAGCAGTTACTCTGGACTAGCGCCGTACAATGAGCAGTTCTTC. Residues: CASSYSGLAPYNEQFF.